The 21 T cell receptor beta chains below were found in one sample sequenced in a study of response to subunit inactivated influenza vaccine. TCRdb used MiXCR to reprocess the RT-PCR reads, holding one entry per CDR3 protein. The sample yields 630,000 or so distinct CDR3 sequences, around 14% seen once. This specimen was PBMCs from blood, taken about 11 days after vaccination. The receptors here all came from a man aged 45-60 years who received an inactivated influenza vaccine.

The gene calls are TRBV6-2 or TRBV6-3 and TRBJ2-1; 7 bases align to TRBD2. CDR3 size: 16 residues. Trimming at V came to 2 bases and at J to 7 bases, leaving 11 bases not matched to a gene. Germline V CDR1 and CDR2: MNHEY, SVGEGT. In DNA, the CDR3 is TGTGCCAGCAGTTACGCTGGCGAGCGGGATAATAATGAGCAGTTCTTC. Protein sequence: CASSYAGERDNNEQFF.

This clonotype was picked up one time. The chain links TRBV14 to TRBJ2-1; 8 positions agree with TRBD2. CDR3 length equals 16 residues. Germline values: CDR1 SGHDN, CDR2 FVKESK. The V segment lost 4 bases and the J segment 4 bases; nucleotides outside the gene matches: 9. CDR3 bases: TGTGCCAGCAGCCTCGGAGCGGGAGTGTATTACAATGAGCAGTTCTTC. Amino acid sequence: CASSLGAGVYYNEQFF.

The rearrangement uses TRBV12-3 or TRBV12-4 and TRBJ2-1; tentatively, D is TRBD1 or TRBD2 (5 bases each). This CDR3 has 13 residues. The germline V and J ends were trimmed by 7 bases and 7 bases, with 14 bases remaining between them. The CDR3 is CASNPARGNEQFF. The DNA for the CDR3 is TGTGCCAGCAATCCGGCGAGGGGAAATGAGCAGTTCTTC.

The chain is built from TRBV20-1 and TRBJ2-5, with 10 nucleotides matching TRBD1. Trimming took 4 bases from V and 0 from J; bases not matched to a gene: 5. The CDR3 is made up of 15 amino acids. CDR1 and CDR2 (germline): DFQATT, SNEGSKA (reference sequence). CDR3 bases: TGCAGTGCTACAGGACAGGGGGTTTACCAAGAGACCCAGTACTTC. It translates to CSATGQGVYQETQYF.

This sequence joins TRBV7-9 and TRBJ1-2; D gene ambiguous. Germline-derived CDR1 and CDR2 are SEHNR and FQNEAQ (reference sequence). The V end was cut by 1 base, the J end by 5 bases, with 11 bases between. This CDR3 is 14 amino acids long. DNA for the CDR3: TGTGCCAGCAGCTTAGAAACGGCGTATTATGGCTACACCTTC. As protein: CASSLETAYYGYTF.

The gene calls are TRBV12-3 or TRBV12-4 and TRBJ1-2; TRBD1 matches 10 bases. The CDR3 is made up of 13 amino acids. Losses at the gene ends were 7 bases for V and 8 bases for J; bases not matched to a gene: 7. The DNA of the CDR3 is TGTGCCAGCATCCTAGGACAGGGGGTAGGCTACACCTTC. It yields the protein CASILGQGVGYTF.

This rearrangement joins TRBV6-5 to TRBJ1-6; 10 positions match TRBD1. V dropped 0 bases and J dropped 11; count of bases not matched to a gene: 7. Germline CDR1 reads MNHEY; CDR2 reads SVGAGI. The CDR3 length is 16 residues. The CDR3 DNA reads as TGTGCCAGCAGTTACTCTCCGGGACAGGGGATAACACCCCTCCACTTT. Protein product: CASSYSPGQGITPLHF.

The genes are TRBV20-1 and TRBJ1-2; 10 positions match TRBD1. CDR3 length: 16 residues. V shed 0 bases, J shed 4 bases, and the junction held 8 bases outside the gene matches. Germline V gives CDR1 DFQATT, CDR2 SNEGSKA (reference sequence). The CDR3 spells CSARDLSGQGSYGYTF. Here the CDR3 DNA reads TGCAGTGCTAGAGACCTCTCGGGACAGGGGTCCTATGGCTACACCTTC.

This clonotype was observed a few times. The chain employs TRBV7-8 and TRBJ1-1; D gene ambiguous. Per the germline V gene, CDR1 is SGHVS and CDR2 is FQNEAQ. The V end lost 3 bases, the J end lost 0 bases, and 8 bases lay between the germline ends. The CDR3 covers 14 residues. CDR3 sequence reads: CASSFSRLNTEAFF. CDR3 bases: TGTGCCAGCAGCTTCTCCAGACTGAACACTGAAGCTTTCTTT.

The chain links TRBV6-2 or TRBV6-3 to TRBJ2-7; TRBD2 might be the D (6 bases). This CDR3 spans 14 amino acids. From germline, CDR1 is MNHEY and CDR2 SVGEGT. Trimming pared 0 bases from V and 4 bases from J, leaving 10 bases between. In nucleotides, the CDR3 is TGTGCCAGCAGTTACTCAGGCGGGATGTACGAGCAGTACTTC. This encodes CASSYSGGMYEQYF.

V is TRBV18 and J is TRBJ2-7; D is perhaps TRBD1 (6 bases). V lost 2 bases and J 3 bases, leaving 8 bases between the germline ends. CDR1 and CDR2 from the germline V gene are KGHSH and LQKENI. The CDR3 consists of 13 residues. In DNA form, the CDR3 reads TGTGCCAGCTCACCAGCGACAGGCTACGAGCAGTACTTC. Protein sequence: CASSPATGYEQYF.

A few counts support this clonotype. This CDR3 reads CSVRGTGVHEQYF. The CDR3 coding sequence is TGCAGCGTTAGGGGGACAGGGGTCCACGAGCAGTACTTC. The chain carries TRBV29-1 and TRBJ2-7; 10 positions match TRBD1. The CDR3 extends over 13 amino acids. V lost 5 bases, J lost 5 bases, and 6 bases stayed unmatched. From germline, CDR1 is SQVTM and CDR2 ANQGSEA.

About this clonotype: A clone one base away is much larger, so this may be a read error. The gene calls are TRBV7-9 and TRBJ1-2; D is unresolved. The CDR3 is 12 amino acids. From germline, CDR1 is SEHNR and CDR2 FQNEAQ (reference sequence). V was cut by 1 base and J by 3 bases, with 3 bases left in between. CDR3 protein: CASSLGYYGYTF. The DNA of the CDR3 is TGTGCCAGCAGCTTAGGGTACTATGGCTACACCTTC. Using reference TRBV7-9 and TRBJ1-2 for the parts outside the CDR3, the full variable domain is DTGVSQNPRHKITKRGQNVTFRCDPISEHNRLYWYRQTLGQGPEFLTYFQNEAQLEKSRLLSDRFSAERPKGSFSTLEIQRTEQGDSAMYLCASSLGYYGYTFGSGTRLTVV.

This clonotype was counted between two and nine times. The chain has TRBV19 and TRBJ1-2; 8 nucleotides match TRBD1. The germline CDR1 and CDR2 sequences are LNHDA and SQIVND (reference sequence). The CDR3 consists of 12 residues. With V trimmed by 3 bases and J by 10 bases, 4 bases remained unmatched. For the CDR3, the DNA is TGTGCCAGTAGTATCGGACAGGGAGCCTACACCTTC. Translation: CASSIGQGAYTF.

J is TRBJ1-1 and V is TRBV3-1; D is perhaps TRBD1 (5 bases). This CDR3 is 14 amino acids long. V dropped 2 bases and J dropped 1 base, with 8 bases sitting between them. Germline assignment: CDR1 LGHDT and CDR2 YNNKEL (reference sequence). The CDR3 loop reads CASSQWGSNTEAFF. In nucleotides, the CDR3 is TGTGCCAGCAGCCAATGGGGCTCGAACACTGAAGCTTTCTTT.

V and J are TRBV3-1 and TRBJ1-1, with unresolved D. CDR1 and CDR2 (germline): LGHDT, YNNKEL (reference sequence). V lost 0 bases to trimming and J lost 1 base, with 9 bases between them. The CDR3 is 15 amino acids. CDR3 sequence reads: CASSQERIQNTEAFF. The CDR3, as DNA: TGTGCCAGCAGCCAAGAAAGGATACAGAACACTGAAGCTTTCTTT. The full variable domain, its missing parts supplied by reference TRBV3-1 and TRBJ1-1, is DTAVSQTPKYLVTQMGNDKSIKCEQNLGHDTMYWYKQDSKKFLKIMFSYNNKELIINETVPNRFSPKSPDKAHLNLHINSLELGDSAVYFCASSQERIQNTEAFFGQGTRLTVV.

This clonotype was recorded at least ten times. The chain is built from TRBV4-2 and TRBJ1-2; D gene unclear. This CDR3 region has 15 residues. Looked up from germline, CDR1 is LGHNA and CDR2 is YNFKEQ. V was pared by 1 base and J by 4 bases, with 13 bases between. The CDR3 coding sequence is TGTGCCAGCAGCCAAGCAGGCCCTAGGCCCTATGGCTACACCTTC. Its translation: CASSQAGPRPYGYTF.

This clonotype was seen only a few times. V and J are TRBV6-5 and TRBJ1-2, with D hard to call. Per the germline V gene, CDR1 is MNHEY and CDR2 is SVGAGI. The CDR3 runs 14 residues. Trimming took 2 bases from V and 2 from J, leaving 9 bases between them. The CDR3 spells CASSYERANYGYTF. In DNA, the CDR3 is TGTGCCAGCAGTTACGAGAGAGCGAACTATGGCTACACCTTC.

The chain links TRBV20-1 to TRBJ2-3; 8 positions match TRBD1. The CDR3 totals 19 residues. Per the germline V gene, CDR1 is DFQATT and CDR2 is SNEGSKA (reference sequence). V lost 4 bases and J lost 0; bases outside the gene matches: 18. The CDR3 reads CSAISGGDRTFSSTDTQYF. The DNA of the CDR3 is TGCAGTGCTATCAGTGGTGGGGACAGGACCTTTTCTAGCACAGATACGCAGTATTTT.

This clonotype was seen a few times. This chain links TRBV18 with TRBJ2-1; the match to TRBD2 covers 9 bases. The CDR3 length is 15 residues. Germline V gene sequence: CDR1 KGHSH, CDR2 LQKENI. V was pared by 6 bases and J by 2 bases, with 5 bases of the junction left unmatched. CDR3 DNA: TGTGCCAGCTCGACAATAGCGGGGGCCTACAATGAGCAGTTCTTC. It yields the protein CASSTIAGAYNEQFF.

This clonotype was observed a handful of times. The chain combines TRBV7-9 with TRBJ2-2; 8 bases align to TRBD2. Germline loops: CDR1 SEHNR, CDR2 FQNEAQ (reference sequence). V was clipped by 0 bases and J by 7 bases; unmatched bases: 10. The CDR3 covers 17 residues. CDR3 protein: CASSLASFREGIGELFF. CDR3 sequence (DNA): TGTGCCAGCAGCTTAGCGTCTTTCCGGGAGGGGATCGGGGAGCTGTTTTTT. Filled out from reference TRBV7-9 and TRBJ2-2, the complete variable domain reads DTGVSQNPRHKITKRGQNVTFRCDPISEHNRLYWYRQTLGQGPEFLTYFQNEAQLEKSRLLSDRFSAERPKGSFSTLEIQRTEQGDSAMYLCASSLASFREGIGELFFGEGSRLTVL.